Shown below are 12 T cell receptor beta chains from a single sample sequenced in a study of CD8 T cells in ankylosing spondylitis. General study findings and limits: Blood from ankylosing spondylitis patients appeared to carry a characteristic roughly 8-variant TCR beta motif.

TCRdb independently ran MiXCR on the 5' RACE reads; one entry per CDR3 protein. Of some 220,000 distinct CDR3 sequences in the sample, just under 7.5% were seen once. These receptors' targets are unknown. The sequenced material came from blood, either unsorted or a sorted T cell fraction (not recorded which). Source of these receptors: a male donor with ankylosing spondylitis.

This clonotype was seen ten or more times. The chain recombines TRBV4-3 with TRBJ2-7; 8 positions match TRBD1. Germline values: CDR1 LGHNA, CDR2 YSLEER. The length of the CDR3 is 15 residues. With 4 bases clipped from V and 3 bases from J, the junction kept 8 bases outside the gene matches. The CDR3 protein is CASSLFSTGGYEQYF. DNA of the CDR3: TGCGCCAGCAGCCTTTTCAGTACAGGGGGCTACGAGCAGTACTTC.

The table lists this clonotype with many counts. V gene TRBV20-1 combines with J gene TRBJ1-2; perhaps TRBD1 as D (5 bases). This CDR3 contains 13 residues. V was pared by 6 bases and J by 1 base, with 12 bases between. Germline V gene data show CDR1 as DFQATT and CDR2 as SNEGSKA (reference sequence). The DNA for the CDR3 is TGCAGTGCCCCGGACACGATTAACTATGGCTACACCTTC. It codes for CSAPDTINYGYTF.

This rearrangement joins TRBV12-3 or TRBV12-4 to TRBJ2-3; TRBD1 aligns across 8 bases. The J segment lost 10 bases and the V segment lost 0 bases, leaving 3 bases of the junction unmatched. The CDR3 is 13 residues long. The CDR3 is CASSLAGQGSQYF. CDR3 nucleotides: TGTGCCAGCAGTTTAGCCGGACAGGGCTCGCAGTATTTT.

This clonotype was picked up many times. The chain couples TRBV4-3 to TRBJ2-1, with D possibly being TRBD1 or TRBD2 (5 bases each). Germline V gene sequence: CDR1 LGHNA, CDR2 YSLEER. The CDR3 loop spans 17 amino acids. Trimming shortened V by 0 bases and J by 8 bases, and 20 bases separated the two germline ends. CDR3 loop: CASSQDPERGRWDEQFF. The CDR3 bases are TGCGCCAGCAGCCAAGATCCCGAGAGGGGACGGTGGGATGAGCAGTTCTTC.

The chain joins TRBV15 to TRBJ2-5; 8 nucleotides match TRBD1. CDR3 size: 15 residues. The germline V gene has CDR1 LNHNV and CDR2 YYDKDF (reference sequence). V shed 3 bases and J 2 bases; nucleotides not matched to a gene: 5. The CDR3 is CATSREGTGQETQYF. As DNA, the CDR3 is TGTGCCACCAGCAGGGAAGGGACAGGTCAAGAGACCCAGTACTTC.

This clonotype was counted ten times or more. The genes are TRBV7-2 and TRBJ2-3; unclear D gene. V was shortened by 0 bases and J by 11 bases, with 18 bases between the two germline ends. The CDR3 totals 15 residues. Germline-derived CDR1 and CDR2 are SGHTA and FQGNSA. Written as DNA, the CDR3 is TGTGCCAGCAGCTTAGCGCACGGACCACGGATCGAGCAGTATTTT. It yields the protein CASSLAHGPRIEQYF.

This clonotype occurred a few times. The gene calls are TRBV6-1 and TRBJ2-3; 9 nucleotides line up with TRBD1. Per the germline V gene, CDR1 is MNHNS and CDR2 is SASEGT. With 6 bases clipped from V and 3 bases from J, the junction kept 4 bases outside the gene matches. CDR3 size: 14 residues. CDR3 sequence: CASRATGGTDTQYF. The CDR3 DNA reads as TGTGCCAGCAGGGCGACAGGGGGGACAGATACGCAGTATTTT.

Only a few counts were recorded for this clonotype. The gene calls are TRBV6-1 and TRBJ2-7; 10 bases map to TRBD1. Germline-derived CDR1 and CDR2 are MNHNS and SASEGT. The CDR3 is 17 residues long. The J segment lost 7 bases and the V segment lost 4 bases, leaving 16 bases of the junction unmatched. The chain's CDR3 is CASSAPRLDRGFGEQYF. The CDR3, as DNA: TGTGCCAGCAGTGCTCCTCGGCTGGACAGGGGGTTTGGAGAGCAGTACTTC.

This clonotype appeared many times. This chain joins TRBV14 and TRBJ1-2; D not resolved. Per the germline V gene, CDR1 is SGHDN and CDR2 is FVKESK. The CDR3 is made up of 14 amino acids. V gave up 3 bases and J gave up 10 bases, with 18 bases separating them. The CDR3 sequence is CASSHLWVIGSYTF. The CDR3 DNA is TGTGCCAGCAGCCATCTATGGGTAATTGGGTCCTACACCTTC.

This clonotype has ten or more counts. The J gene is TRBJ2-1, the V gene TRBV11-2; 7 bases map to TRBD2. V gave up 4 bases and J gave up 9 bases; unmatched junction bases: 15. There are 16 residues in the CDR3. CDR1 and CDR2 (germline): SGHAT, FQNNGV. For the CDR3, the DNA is TGTGCCAGCAGCTCTTGGTCGGGAGTTGGGGAGGGTGAGCAGTTCTTC. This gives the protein CASSSWSGVGEGEQFF.

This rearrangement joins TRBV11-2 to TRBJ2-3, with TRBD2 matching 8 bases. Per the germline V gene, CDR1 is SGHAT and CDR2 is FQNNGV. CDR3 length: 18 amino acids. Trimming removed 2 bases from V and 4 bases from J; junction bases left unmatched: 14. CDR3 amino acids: CASSLMVIAGRGADTQYF. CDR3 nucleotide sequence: TGTGCCAGCAGCTTAATGGTAATAGCGGGGAGAGGCGCAGATACGCAGTATTTT.

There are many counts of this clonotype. In DNA form, the CDR3 reads TGTGCCAGCAGCTTGCTAGAATCCTACGAGCAGTACTTC. This translates into CASSLLESYEQYF. This chain joins TRBV7-2 and TRBJ2-7; D gene ambiguous. Trimming left V 3 bases short and J 1 base short, with 7 bases between. Germline loops: CDR1 SGHTA, CDR2 FQGNSA. This CDR3 region has 13 residues.